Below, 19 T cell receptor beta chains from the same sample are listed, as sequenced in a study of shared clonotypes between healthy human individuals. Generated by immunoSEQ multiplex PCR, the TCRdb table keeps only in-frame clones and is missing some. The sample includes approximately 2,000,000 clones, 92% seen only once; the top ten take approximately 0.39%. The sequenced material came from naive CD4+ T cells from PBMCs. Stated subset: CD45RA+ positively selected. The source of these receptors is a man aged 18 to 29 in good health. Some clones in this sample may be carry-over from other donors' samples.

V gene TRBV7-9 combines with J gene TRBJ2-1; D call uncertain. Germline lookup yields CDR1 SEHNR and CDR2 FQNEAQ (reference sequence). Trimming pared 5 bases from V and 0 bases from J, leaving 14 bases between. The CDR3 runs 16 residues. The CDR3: CASSTTPQYSYNEQFF. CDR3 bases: TGTGCCAGCAGCACCACCCCACAATACTCCTACAATGAGCAGTTCTTC.

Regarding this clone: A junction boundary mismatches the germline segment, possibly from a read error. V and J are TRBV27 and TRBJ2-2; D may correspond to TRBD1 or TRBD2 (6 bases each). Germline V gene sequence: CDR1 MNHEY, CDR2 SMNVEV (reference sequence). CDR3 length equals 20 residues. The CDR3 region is CASSLGIGRWQGSNTGELFF. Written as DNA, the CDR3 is TGTGCCAGCAGTTTAGGTATTGGGAGGTGGCAGGGGTCGAATACCGGGGAGCTGTTTTTT.

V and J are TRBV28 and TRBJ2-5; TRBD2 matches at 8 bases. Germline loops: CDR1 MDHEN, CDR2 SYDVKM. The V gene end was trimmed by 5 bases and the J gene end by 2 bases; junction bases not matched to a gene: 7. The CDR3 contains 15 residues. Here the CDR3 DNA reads TGTGCCAGCAGTCGCGGGGGGAGCGGACAAGAGACCCAGTACTTC. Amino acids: CASSRGGSGQETQYF.

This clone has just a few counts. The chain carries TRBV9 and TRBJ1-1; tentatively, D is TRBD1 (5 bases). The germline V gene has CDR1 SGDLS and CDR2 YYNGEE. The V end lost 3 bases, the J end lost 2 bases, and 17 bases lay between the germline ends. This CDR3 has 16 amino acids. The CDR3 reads CASSAYSGTLNTEAFF. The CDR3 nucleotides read TGTGCCAGCAGCGCATATTCCGGGACTTTAAACACTGAAGCTTTCTTT.

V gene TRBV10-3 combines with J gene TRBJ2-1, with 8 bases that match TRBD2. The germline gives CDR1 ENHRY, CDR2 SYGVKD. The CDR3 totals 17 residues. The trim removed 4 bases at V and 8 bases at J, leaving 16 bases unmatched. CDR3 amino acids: CAISGGTGTRGSDEQFF. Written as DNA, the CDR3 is TGTGCCATCAGTGGGGGGACCGGGACTAGGGGCTCGGATGAGCAGTTCTTC.

This CDR3 is CASSPDGSTTSGNTIYF. In DNA, the CDR3 is TGTGCCAGCAGCCCTGATGGCAGTACGACCTCTGGAAACACCATATATTTT. This chain links TRBV5-4 with TRBJ1-3; D gene uncertain. V gave up 4 bases and J gave up 0 bases, with 17 bases separating them. The CDR3 covers 17 residues. CDR1 and CDR2 from the germline V gene are SGHNT and YYREEE (reference sequence).

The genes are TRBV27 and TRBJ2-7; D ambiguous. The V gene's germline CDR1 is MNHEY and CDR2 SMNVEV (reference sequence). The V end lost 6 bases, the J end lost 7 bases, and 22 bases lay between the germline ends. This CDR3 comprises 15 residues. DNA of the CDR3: TGTGCCAGCAGCCGCCCCCACGCCTTAGGCTCAGAGCAGTACTTC. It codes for CASSRPHALGSEQYF.

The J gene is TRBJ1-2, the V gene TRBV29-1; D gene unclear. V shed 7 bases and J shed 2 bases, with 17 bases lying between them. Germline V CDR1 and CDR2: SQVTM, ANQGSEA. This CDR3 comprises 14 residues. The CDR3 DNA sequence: TGCAGCGCACGTCCTTTCGCGGGGAACTATGGCTACACCTTC. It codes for CSARPFAGNYGYTF.

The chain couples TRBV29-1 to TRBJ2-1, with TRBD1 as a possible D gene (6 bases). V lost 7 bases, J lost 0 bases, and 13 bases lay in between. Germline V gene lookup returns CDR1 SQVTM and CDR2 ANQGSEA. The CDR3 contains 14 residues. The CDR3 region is CSATQGISYNEQFF. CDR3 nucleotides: TGCAGCGCAACACAGGGTATCTCCTACAATGAGCAGTTCTTC.

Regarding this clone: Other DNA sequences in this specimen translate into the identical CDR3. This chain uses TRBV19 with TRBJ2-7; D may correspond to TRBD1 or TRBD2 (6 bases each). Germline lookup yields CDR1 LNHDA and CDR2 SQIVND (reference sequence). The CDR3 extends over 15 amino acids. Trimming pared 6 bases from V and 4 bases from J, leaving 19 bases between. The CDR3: CASSSGAAGTYEQYF. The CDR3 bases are TGTGCCAGTAGCTCGGGGGCAGCCGGAACTTACGAGCAGTACTTC.

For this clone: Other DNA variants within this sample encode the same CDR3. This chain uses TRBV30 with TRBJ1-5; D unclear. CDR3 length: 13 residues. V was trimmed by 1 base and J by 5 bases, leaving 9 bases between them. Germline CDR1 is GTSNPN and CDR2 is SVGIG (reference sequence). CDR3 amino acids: CAWSADRDQPQHF. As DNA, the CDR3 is TGTGCCTGGAGTGCAGACCGGGATCAGCCCCAGCATTTT.

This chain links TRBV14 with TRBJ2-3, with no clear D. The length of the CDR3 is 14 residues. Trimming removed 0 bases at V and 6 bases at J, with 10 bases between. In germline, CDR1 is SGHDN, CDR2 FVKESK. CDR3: CASSQEFVGDTQYF. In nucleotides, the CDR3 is TGTGCCAGCAGCCAAGAATTTGTCGGCGATACGCAGTATTTT. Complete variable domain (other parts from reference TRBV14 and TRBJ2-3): EAGVTQFPSHSVIEKGQTVTLRCDPISGHDNLYWYRRVMGKEIKFLLHFVKESKQDESGMPNNRFLAERTGGTYSTLKVQPAELEDSGVYFCASSQEFVGDTQYFGPGTRLTVL.

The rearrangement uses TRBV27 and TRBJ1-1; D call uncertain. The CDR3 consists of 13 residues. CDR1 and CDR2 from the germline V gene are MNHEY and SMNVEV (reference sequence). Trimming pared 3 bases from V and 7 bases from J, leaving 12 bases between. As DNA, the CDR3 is TGTGCCAGCAGTTTTCGTGCAGGTGGTGAAGCTTTCTTT. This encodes CASSFRAGGEAFF.

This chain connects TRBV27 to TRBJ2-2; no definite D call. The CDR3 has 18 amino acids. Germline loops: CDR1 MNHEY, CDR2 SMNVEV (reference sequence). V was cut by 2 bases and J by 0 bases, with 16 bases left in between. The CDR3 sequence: CASSLVWEIWANTGELFF. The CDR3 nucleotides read TGTGCCAGCAGTTTAGTTTGGGAAATTTGGGCGAACACCGGGGAGCTGTTTTTT.

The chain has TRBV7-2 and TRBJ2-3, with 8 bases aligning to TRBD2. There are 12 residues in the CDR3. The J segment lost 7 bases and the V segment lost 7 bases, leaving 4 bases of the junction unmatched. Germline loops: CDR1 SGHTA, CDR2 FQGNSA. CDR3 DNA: TGTGCCAGCACCCCGGGGGGGTATACGCAGTATTTT. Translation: CASTPGGYTQYF. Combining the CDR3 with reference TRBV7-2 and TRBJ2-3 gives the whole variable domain GAGVSQSPSNKVTEKGKDVELRCDPISGHTALYWYRQSLGQGLEFLIYFQGNSAPDKSGLPSDRFSAERTGGSVSTLTIQRTQQEDSAVYLCASTPGGYTQYFGPGTRLTVL.

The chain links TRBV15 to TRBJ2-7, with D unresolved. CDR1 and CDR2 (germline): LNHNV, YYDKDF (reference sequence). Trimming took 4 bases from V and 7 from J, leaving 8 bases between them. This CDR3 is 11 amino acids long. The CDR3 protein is CATSTHGEQYF. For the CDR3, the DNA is TGTGCCACCAGCACCCACGGAGAGCAGTACTTC. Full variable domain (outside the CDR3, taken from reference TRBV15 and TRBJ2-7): DAMVIQNPRYQVTQFGKPVTLSCSQTLNHNVMYWYQQKSSQAPKLLFHYYDKDFNNEADTPDNFQSRRPNTSFCFLDIRSPGLGDTAMYLCATSTHGEQYFGPGTRLTVT.

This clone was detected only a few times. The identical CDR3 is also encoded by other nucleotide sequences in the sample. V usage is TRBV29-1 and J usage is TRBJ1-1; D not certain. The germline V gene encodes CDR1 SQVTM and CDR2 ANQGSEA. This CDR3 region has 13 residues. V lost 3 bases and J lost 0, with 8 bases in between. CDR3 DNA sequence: TGCAGCGTTGATGAAGGGTTGAACACTGAAGCTTTCTTT. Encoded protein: CSVDEGLNTEAFF.

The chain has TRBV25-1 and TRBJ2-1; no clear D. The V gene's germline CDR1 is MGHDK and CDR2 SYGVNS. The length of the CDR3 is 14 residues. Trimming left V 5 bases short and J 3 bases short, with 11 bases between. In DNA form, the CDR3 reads TGTGCCAGCAGTTTAGGCAGATACTACAATGAGCAGTTCTTC. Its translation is CASSLGRYYNEQFF.

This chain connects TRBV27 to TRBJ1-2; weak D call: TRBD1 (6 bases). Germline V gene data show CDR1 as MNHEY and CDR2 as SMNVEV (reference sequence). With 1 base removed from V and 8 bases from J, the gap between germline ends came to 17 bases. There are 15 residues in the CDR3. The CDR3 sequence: CASSLFTGTLGGYTF. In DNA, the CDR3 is TGTGCCAGCAGTTTATTTACAGGGACCCTCGGCGGCTACACCTTC.